This T cell receptor (beta chain) was documented in a study of CD8 T cells in ankylosing spondylitis. Findings and limits, study-wide: Within ankylosing spondylitis blood, a TCR beta motif made up of seven to nine highly homologous variants appeared to be characteristic. As reported, disease-linked clones showed significant enrichment in matched ankylosing spondylitis synovial fluid. Peripheral blood samples showed relatively rare disease-linked clones, and these clones were CD8+. Earlier reports found some motif variants in synovial fluid and blood in reactive arthritis.

This clonotype has only a few counts. The antigen remains unidentified. The authors made TCR beta libraries by quantitative 5'-RACE with molecular barcodes. From the 5' RACE reads, TCRdb called clonotypes with MiXCR, one entry per CDR3 protein. The profile shows 400,000 or so distinct CDR3 sequences, roughly 25% of them singletons. Specimen: blood, either unsorted or a sorted T cell fraction (not recorded which). The sequence was collected from a male donor with ankylosing spondylitis.

The CDR3 loop reads CASSLAASNEQFF. The CDR3 DNA follows: TGTGCCAGCAGTTTGGCAGCTTCCAATGAGCAGTTCTTC. V is TRBV12-3 or TRBV12-4 and J is TRBJ2-1, with D unresolved. The V end lost 3 bases, the J end lost 6 bases, and 9 bases lay between the germline ends. The CDR3 totals 13 residues.